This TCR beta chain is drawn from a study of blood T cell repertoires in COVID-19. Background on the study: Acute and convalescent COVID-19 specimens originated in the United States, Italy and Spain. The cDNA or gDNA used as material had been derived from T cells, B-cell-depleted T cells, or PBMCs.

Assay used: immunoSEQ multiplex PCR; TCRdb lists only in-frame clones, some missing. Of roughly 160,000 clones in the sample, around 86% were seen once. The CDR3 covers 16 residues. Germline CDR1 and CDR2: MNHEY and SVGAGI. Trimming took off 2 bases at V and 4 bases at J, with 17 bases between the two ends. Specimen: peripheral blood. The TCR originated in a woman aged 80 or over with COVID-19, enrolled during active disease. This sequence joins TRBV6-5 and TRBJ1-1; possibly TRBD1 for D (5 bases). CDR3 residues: CASSYQPSSGGTEAFF. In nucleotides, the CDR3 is TGTGCCAGCAGTTACCAACCCTCCTCGGGGGGCACTGAAGCTTTCTTT.